A single sample gave rise to the 2 T cell receptor beta chains below, sequenced in a study of T cell repertoires in ileal Crohn's disease. The table came from immunoSEQ multiplex PCR; TCRdb's copy has only in-frame clones and leaves some out. This table holds roughly 140 clones, about 95% found once. Noted time point: inflamed ileum from the surgical specimen. Material: ileal tissue. Receptor source: an adult with Crohn's disease.

The gene calls are TRBV27 and TRBJ2-1; weak D call: TRBD1 (7 bases). V was pared by 4 bases and J by 7 bases, with 14 bases between. Germline CDR1 and CDR2: MNHEY and SMNVEV (reference sequence). This CDR3 is built from 14 residues. The CDR3 spells CASSSGGGRNEQFF. The DNA of the CDR3 is TGTGCCAGCAGTTCTGGAGGGGGCCGGAATGAGCAGTTCTTC.

This chain connects TRBV4-3 to TRBJ1-2; 10 bases are a match to TRBD1. With V trimmed by 4 bases and J by 8 bases, 16 bases remained unmatched. CDR3 size: 17 residues. Germline CDR1 reads LGHNA; CDR2 reads YSLEER. CDR3 in DNA: TGCGCCAGCAGCCTTTCAACGGACAGGGGGGGGGTAAGAGGCTACACCTTC. Amino acid sequence: CASSLSTDRGGVRGYTF.